The T cell receptor (beta chain) under discussion was sequenced for a study of PD-1 blockade in classical Hodgkin lymphoma. In the case of this clone: Its target is unknown.

Profiling relied on immunoSEQ multiplex PCR, and the TCRdb table lists in-frame clones only, not all of them. The table includes about 100,000 clones, 80% to 90% detected once. Points from the study as a whole: TCR diversity in CD4+, not CD8+, cells rose significantly by C4D1. Undefined causes, possibly disease activity or prior therapy, underlie the repertoire differences.

All patients relapsed after autologous stem cell transplantation, and brentuximab vedotin exposure varied. Best responses were complete response, partial response or progressive disease. V lost 1 base and J lost 7; bases outside the gene matches: 6. Looked up from germline, CDR1 is MNHNS and CDR2 is SASEGT. The CDR3 has 16 amino acids. V gene TRBV6-1 combines with J gene TRBJ1-5; 11 bases line up with TRBD1. The sequences come from peripheral blood mononuclear cells (PBMCs), collected before the second cycle of nivolumab. This clonotype was obtained from a human donor with classical Hodgkin lymphoma. The CDR3 coding sequence is TGTGCCAGCAGTGAAGGGACAGGGGGCTGGCGACAGCCCCAGCATTTT. Protein sequence: CASSEGTGGWRQPQHF.